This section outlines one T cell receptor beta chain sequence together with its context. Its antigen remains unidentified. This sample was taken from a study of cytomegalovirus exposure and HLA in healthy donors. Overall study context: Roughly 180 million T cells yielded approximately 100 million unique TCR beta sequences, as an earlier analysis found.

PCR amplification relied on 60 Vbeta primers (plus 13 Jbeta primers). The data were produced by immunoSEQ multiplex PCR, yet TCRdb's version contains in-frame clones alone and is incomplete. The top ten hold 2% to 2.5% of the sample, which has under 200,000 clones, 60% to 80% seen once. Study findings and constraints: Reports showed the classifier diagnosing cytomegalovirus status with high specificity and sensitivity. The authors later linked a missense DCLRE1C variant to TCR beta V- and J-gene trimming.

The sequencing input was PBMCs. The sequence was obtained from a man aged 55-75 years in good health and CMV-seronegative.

CDR3 nucleotides: TGCGCCAGCAGCCAAACCGATCCACAGGTGGCTAGCAATCAGCCCCAGCATTTT. Translation gives CASSQTDPQVASNQPQHF. The chain combines TRBV4-1 with TRBJ1-5; tentatively, D is TRBD1 (5 bases). CDR1 is MGHRA, CDR2 YSYEKL, per germline. This CDR3 contains 18 residues. The V and J ends lost 2 bases and 0 bases respectively, with 17 bases between them.